This T cell receptor (beta chain) was documented in a study of blood T cell repertoires in COVID-19. Clones were sequenced by immunoSEQ multiplex PCR, and TCRdb holds only the in-frame ones, with some missing. Of tens of thousands of clones in the sample, 65% to 90% were seen once. Per germline, CDR1 LNHDA and CDR2 SQIVND (reference sequence). V shed 9 bases, J shed 5 bases, and the junction held 9 bases outside the gene matches. The CDR3 covers 14 residues. This clone has only one observation. The clonotype was recovered from a woman older than 75 with active or convalescent COVID-19. The sample consisted of peripheral blood. The chain is built from TRBV19 and TRBJ1-5; 8 positions match TRBD1. CDR3 DNA sequence: TGTGCCAGCCTAAGACAGGGGTTGGATCAGCCCCAGCATTTT. This encodes CASLRQGLDQPQHF.